The sequence of this T cell receptor (beta chain) was determined in a study of T cell responses to AZD1222 COVID-19 vaccine. Study observations and caveats: Females made up more of the donors, who were largely white British, and clonal diversity may have come out too low.

Profiling relied on immunoSEQ multiplex PCR, and the TCRdb table lists in-frame clones only, not all of them. This repertoire shows about 220,000 clones, under 95% found once; its top ten account for about 1%. The CDR3 totals 12 residues. Trimming took 6 bases from V and 14 from J, leaving 16 bases between them. In the case of this clone: Its antigen is not identified.

The TCR originated in an adult in good health. The sequencing used peripheral blood, collected on day 0 of MenACWY control vaccination. The rearrangement joins TRBV12-3 or TRBV12-4 to TRBJ2-2; possible D gene TRBD1, 6 bases. As DNA, the CDR3 is TGTGCCAGCAGCGACCCAGGGGCCCCACTGTTTTTT. It encodes CASSDPGAPLFF.